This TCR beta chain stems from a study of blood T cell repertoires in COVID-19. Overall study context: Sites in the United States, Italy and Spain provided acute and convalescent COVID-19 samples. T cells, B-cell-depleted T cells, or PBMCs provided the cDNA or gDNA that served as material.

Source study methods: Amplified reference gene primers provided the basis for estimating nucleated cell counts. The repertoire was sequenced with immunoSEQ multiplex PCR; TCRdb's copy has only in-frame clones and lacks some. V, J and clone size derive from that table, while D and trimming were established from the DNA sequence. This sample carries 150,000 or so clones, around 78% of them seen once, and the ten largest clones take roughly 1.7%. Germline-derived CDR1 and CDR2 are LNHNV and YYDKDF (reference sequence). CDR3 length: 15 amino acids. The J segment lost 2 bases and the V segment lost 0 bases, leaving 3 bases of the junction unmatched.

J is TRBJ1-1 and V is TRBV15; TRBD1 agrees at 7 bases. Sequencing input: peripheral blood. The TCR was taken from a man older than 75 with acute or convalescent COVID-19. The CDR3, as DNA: TGTGCCACCAGCAGAGAGCGGGACAGCAACACTGAAGCTTTCTTT. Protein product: CATSRERDSNTEAFF.